These 27 T cell receptor beta chains originate from one sample sequenced in a study of radiation and T cells in renal cell carcinoma. Sequencing was performed with immunoSEQ multiplex PCR; in TCRdb, only in-frame clones are kept and a portion is missing. The sample records some 50,000 clones, about 83% being singletons. As for time point: baseline pretreatment blood. The treatment here: 15 Gy SBRT to primary tumor, nephrectomy 4 weeks later. The sample here was blood, taken from a patient whose treatment included radiotherapy and nephrectomy. All receptors come from a woman between 70 and 85 years old with renal cell carcinoma.

The chain joins TRBV19 to TRBJ2-7; D may correspond to TRBD1 or TRBD2 (6 bases each). The CDR3 contains 15 residues. Trimming took off 5 bases at V and 0 bases at J, with 14 bases between the two ends. CDR1 and CDR2 (germline): LNHDA, SQIVND (reference sequence). DNA of the CDR3: TGTGCCAGTAGTTTAAGGGGGGACCGCTCCTACGAGCAGTACTTC. Translated: CASSLRGDRSYEQYF.

CDR3 sequence (DNA): TGTGCCAGCAGCCAGAGTGCCTCTGGAAACACCATATATTTT. Encoded protein: CASSQSASGNTIYF. V is TRBV7-7 and J is TRBJ1-3; D gene uncertain. Germline V gene sequence: CDR1 SSHAT, CDR2 FNYEAQ (reference sequence). Trimming pared 5 bases from V and 0 bases from J, leaving 8 bases between. CDR3 length equals 14 residues.

This clone was observed once. This chain uses TRBV29-1 with TRBJ1-5, with D possibly matching TRBD1 (5 bases). This CDR3 comprises 14 residues. Deletions cut 5 bases from V and 9 bases from J, with 20 bases between. Looked up from germline, CDR1 is SQVTM and CDR2 is ANQGSEA. The CDR3 bases are TGCAGCGTTTTGATCGGGGCCAACCGGGGGCCCCAGCATTTT. Amino acid sequence: CSVLIGANRGPQHF.

The rearrangement joins TRBV29-1 to TRBJ2-1; 9 bases align to TRBD2. This CDR3 comprises 19 residues. Germline V CDR1 and CDR2: SQVTM, ANQGSEA. The junction had 15 bases not matched to a gene; V was cut back by 3 bases and J by 0 bases. CDR3 DNA: TGCAGCGTTGAGGATCCGGGCGGGGGGGTACACAGCTCCTACAATGAGCAGTTCTTC. The encoded protein is CSVEDPGGGVHSSYNEQFF.

The chain links TRBV9 to TRBJ2-5, with TRBD2 matching over 13 bases. Germline V gene lookup returns CDR1 SGDLS and CDR2 YYNGEE. The CDR3 is made up of 16 amino acids. Losses at the gene ends were 4 bases for V and 4 bases for J; bases not matched to a gene: 7. CDR3 region: CASSPRLAGGGETQYF. The CDR3 DNA reads TGTGCCAGCAGCCCACGACTAGCGGGGGGCGGAGAGACCCAGTACTTC.

This clone occurred a few times. The V gene is TRBV27, the J gene TRBJ2-2, with unresolved D. Germline assignment: CDR1 MNHEY and CDR2 SMNVEV (reference sequence). Trimming removed 10 bases at V and 2 bases at J, with 20 bases between. CDR3 length equals 16 residues. The CDR3 DNA is TGTGCCACCAGGCGCTCGAGCGAGATTAACACCGGGGAGCTGTTTTTT. Translating gives CATRRSSEINTGELFF.

The chain carries TRBV4-3 and TRBJ1-5; D is unresolved. The CDR3 runs 15 residues. V was cut by 4 bases and J by 3 bases, with 13 bases left in between. Germline values: CDR1 LGHNA, CDR2 YSLEER. The CDR3 region is CASSLTNRVNQPQHF. CDR3 sequence (DNA): TGCGCCAGCAGCCTGACCAACAGAGTCAATCAGCCCCAGCATTTT.

The chain carries TRBV5-6 and TRBJ2-7; a weak D match, TRBD1 (6 bases). The CDR3 loop spans 12 amino acids. V was trimmed by 3 bases and J by 3 bases, leaving 7 bases between them. Germline CDR1 reads SGHDT; CDR2 reads YYEEEE. The DNA of the CDR3 is TGTGCCAGCAGCTCACAGGGCTACGAGCAGTACTTC. This gives the protein CASSSQGYEQYF.

This clone was recorded a few times. The chain couples TRBV5-1 to TRBJ2-7, with TRBD2 matching 7 bases. Germline assignment: CDR1 SGHRS and CDR2 YFSETQ. V lost 5 bases and J lost 0; bases outside the gene matches: 8. The CDR3 loop spans 15 amino acids. This CDR3 reads CASRVSTSDSYEQYF. The CDR3 DNA reads TGCGCCAGCAGGGTGAGTACTAGCGACTCCTACGAGCAGTACTTC.

V is TRBV6-1 and J is TRBJ1-1; D is unresolved. V was clipped by 4 bases and J by 5 bases, with 11 bases between them. The CDR3 spans 13 residues. Germline V gene lookup returns CDR1 MNHNS and CDR2 SASEGT. The CDR3 DNA sequence: TGTGCCAGCAGTGCCCAGAAGGATACTGAAGCTTTCTTT. As protein: CASSAQKDTEAFF.

The V call is TRBV2, the J call TRBJ2-5, with a tentative D call TRBD2 (6 bases). Germline V gene lookup returns CDR1 SNHLY and CDR2 FYNNEI. V shed 9 bases and J shed 4 bases, with 12 bases lying between them. This CDR3 spans 12 amino acids. In nucleotides, the CDR3 is TGTGCCAGTATGTACGGGAGAGAGACCCAGTACTTC. Translation: CASMYGRETQYF.

The chain carries TRBV18 and TRBJ1-2, with 8 bases lining up with TRBD1. V trimming: 2 bases; J trimming: 4 bases; junction bases outside the gene matches: 6. Germline loops: CDR1 KGHSH, CDR2 LQKENI. The CDR3 totals 15 residues. CDR3 coding DNA: TGTGCCAGCTCACCATCCGGGACAGGACCCTATGGCTACACCTTC. It yields the protein CASSPSGTGPYGYTF.

On this clone: A read error may produce the germline difference seen at one junction end. The V and J genes are TRBV6-6 and TRBJ2-7, with 8 bases that match TRBD2. The length of the CDR3 is 15 residues. Germline V gives CDR1 MNHNY, CDR2 SVGAGI (reference sequence). The CDR3: CASSYSVSASGSLGF. CDR3 nucleotide sequence: TGTGCCAGCAGTTACTCTGTGTCGGCTAGCGGGTCTCTGGGGTTC.

This clone was recorded a few times. The V call is TRBV11-2, the J call TRBJ2-1; D is unclear. This CDR3 comprises 15 residues. Germline CDR1 SGHAT, CDR2 FQNNGV. V was cut by 5 bases and J by 7 bases, with 18 bases left in between. CDR3 coding DNA: TGTGCCAGCAGCGATGGGATCAGATTGGGTAATGAGCAGTTCTTC. Its translation is CASSDGIRLGNEQFF.

This sequence joins TRBV7-6 and TRBJ1-6, with 7 bases that match TRBD1. The CDR3 has 14 amino acids. Germline V gene lookup returns CDR1 SGHVS and CDR2 FNYEAQ. Germline trimming cut 4 bases from V and 4 bases from J; bases unmatched to any gene: 1. CDR3 DNA: TGTGCCAGCAGCTCGGGACAGTATAATTCACCCCTCCACTTT. Translated, it gives CASSSGQYNSPLHF.

The chain combines TRBV30 with TRBJ1-1; D is unclear. The CDR3 covers 13 residues. CDR1 is GTSNPN, CDR2 SVGIG, per germline (reference sequence). Trimming stripped 3 bases from V and 0 bases from J, with 8 bases between. The CDR3 DNA reads TGTGCCTGGAGGGTGGCCCTGAACACTGAAGCTTTCTTT. It codes for CAWRVALNTEAFF.

V and J are TRBV7-9 and TRBJ2-7; TRBD1 agrees at 7 bases. Trimming took 4 bases from V and 13 from J; bases not matched to a gene: 7. The germline V gene has CDR1 SEHNR and CDR2 FQNEAQ (reference sequence). The CDR3 runs to 11 residues. The CDR3 DNA follows: TGTGCCAGCAGCTCTCGGGACAGTCGATACTTC. This translates into CASSSRDSRYF.

This clone has more than one count but fewer than ten. This chain joins TRBV5-1 and TRBJ1-2, with a weak D call TRBD1 (6 bases). V lost 0 bases to trimming and J lost 6 bases, with 9 bases between them. This CDR3 comprises 13 residues. Germline CDR1 and CDR2: SGHRS and YFSETQ. DNA for the CDR3: TGCGCCAGCAGCTTGGAGCCAGGGGATGGCTACACCTTC. The encoded protein is CASSLEPGDGYTF. The variable domain in full, completed from reference TRBV5-1 and TRBJ1-2, reads KAGVTQTPRYLIKTRGQQVTLSCSPISGHRSVSWYQQTPGQGLQFLFEYFSETQRNKGNFPGRFSGRQFSNSRSEMNVSTLELGDSALYLCASSLEPGDGYTFGSGTRLTVV.

The rearrangement joins TRBV27 to TRBJ2-7; tentatively, D is TRBD2 (5 bases). CDR1 is MNHEY, CDR2 SMNVEV, per germline (reference sequence). The CDR3 length is 21 residues. V was trimmed by 4 bases and J by 5 bases, leaving 36 bases between them. CDR3 protein: CASSSGPSGSFWAGLVHEQYF. For the CDR3, the DNA is TGTGCCAGCAGTTCAGGCCCCAGTGGCAGTTTCTGGGCGGGTTTAGTCCACGAGCAGTACTTC.

The chain is built from TRBV7-6 and TRBJ2-7, with D uncertain. The V end was cut by 2 bases, the J end by 7 bases, with 15 bases between. The V gene's germline CDR1 is SGHVS and CDR2 FNYEAQ. The CDR3 sequence is 14 residues long. The CDR3 here is CASSLLMGVGEQYF. Written as DNA, the CDR3 is TGTGCCAGCAGCTTACTTATGGGTGTTGGGGAGCAGTACTTC.

The rearrangement links TRBV4-2 to TRBJ2-7; D is perhaps TRBD1 or TRBD2 (5 bases each). Germline assignment: CDR1 LGHNA and CDR2 YNFKEQ. Trimming removed 7 bases at V and 0 bases at J, with 13 bases between. CDR3 length: 14 amino acids. Here the CDR3 reads CASTRGGDSYEQYF. Written as DNA, the CDR3 is TGTGCCAGCACCCGTGGGGGAGACTCCTACGAGCAGTACTTC.

The chain carries TRBV19 and TRBJ2-7, with D maybe TRBD2 (6 bases). Trimming took 5 bases from V and 6 from J, leaving 17 bases between them. Germline V lookup: CDR1 LNHDA, CDR2 SQIVND (reference sequence). CDR3 size: 14 residues. CDR3 sequence (DNA): TGTGCCAGTAGTTCCCGGAGGGCTCGGGCCGAGCAGTACTTC. It translates to CASSSRRARAEQYF.

The V and J genes are TRBV15 and TRBJ2-2, with D perhaps given as TRBD1 or TRBD2 (5 bases each). The CDR3 is made up of 12 amino acids. V lost 5 bases and J 6 bases, leaving 7 bases between the germline ends. Germline CDR1 reads LNHNV; CDR2 reads YYDKDF (reference sequence). The CDR3 reads CATSRDPGELFF. As DNA, the CDR3 is TGTGCCACCAGCCGGGACCCCGGGGAGCTGTTTTTT.

This chain joins TRBV19 and TRBJ1-1; weak D call: TRBD1 (6 bases). Germline CDR1 and CDR2: LNHDA and SQIVND (reference sequence). CDR3 size: 13 residues. The V end was cut by 5 bases, the J end by 0 bases, with 7 bases between. The CDR3 DNA reads as TGTGCCAGTAGTGACAGGTTGAACACTGAAGCTTTCTTT. This translates into CASSDRLNTEAFF.

The chain is built from TRBV5-1 and TRBJ2-3; tentatively, D is TRBD2 (7 bases). Trimming cost V 2 bases and J 5 bases, with 12 bases left between them. The CDR3 covers 14 residues. The germline V gene encodes CDR1 SGHRS and CDR2 YFSETQ. CDR3 bases: TGCGCCAGCAGCTTAGGGGGGGTTAGAGATACGCAGTATTTT. This encodes CASSLGGVRDTQYF. The whole variable domain, filled in from reference TRBV5-1 and TRBJ2-3, reads KAGVTQTPRYLIKTRGQQVTLSCSPISGHRSVSWYQQTPGQGLQFLFEYFSETQRNKGNFPGRFSGRQFSNSRSEMNVSTLELGDSALYLCASSLGGVRDTQYFGPGTRLTVL.

This sequence joins TRBV6-5 and TRBJ1-1, with 8 bases fitting TRBD1. There are 13 residues in the CDR3. V gave up 6 bases and J gave up 7 bases; unmatched junction bases: 7. Looked up from germline, CDR1 is MNHEY and CDR2 is SVGAGI. CDR3 sequence: CASRPGQGGEAFF. The CDR3 nucleotides are TGTGCCAGCAGACCCGGACAGGGCGGTGAAGCTTTCTTT.

V usage is TRBV4-1 and J usage is TRBJ2-1, with D perhaps TRBD2 (7 bases). Trimming shortened V by 0 bases and J by 0 bases, and 15 bases separated the two germline ends. Germline V gene lookup returns CDR1 MGHRA and CDR2 YSYEKL. This CDR3 has 18 residues. CDR3 protein: CASSQERGGGGSYNEQFF. The CDR3 DNA reads as TGCGCCAGCAGCCAAGAAAGGGGGGGAGGCGGCTCCTACAATGAGCAGTTCTTC.